The 3 T cell receptor beta chains in this list originate from one sample, sequenced in a study of shared clonotypes between healthy human individuals. Terminally differentiated effector memory CD45RA+ cells were excluded by CCR7 positive selection of CD45RO-negative cells. TCRdb's copy holds only in-frame clones and misses some; the assay was immunoSEQ multiplex PCR. In the table there are some 1,900,000 clones, around 96% of which are singletons. The sample taken for sequencing was naive CD8+ T cells sorted from blood. The receptor set was obtained from a young man in good health.

This clone was recorded only once. The chain couples TRBV25-1 to TRBJ1-2; 9 bases are a match to TRBD1. Per the germline V gene, CDR1 is MGHDK and CDR2 is SYGVNS. J was trimmed by 4 bases and V by 2 bases; bases with no gene match: 2. The CDR3 spans 14 residues. DNA of the CDR3: TGTGCCAGCAGTGAAGGGACAGGGCTCTATGGCTACACCTTC. This gives the protein CASSEGTGLYGYTF.

The V and J genes are TRBV2 and TRBJ2-3; 14 bases are shared with TRBD2. The ends lost 7 bases at V and 2 bases at J; junction bases unmatched: 14. Germline loops: CDR1 SNHLY, CDR2 FYNNEI. CDR3 length: 19 amino acids. The CDR3 spells CASILGTSGRLVITDTQYF. CDR3 nucleotides: TGTGCCAGCATTTTAGGGACTAGCGGGAGACTTGTTATCACAGATACGCAGTATTTT.

The chain recombines TRBV7-2 with TRBJ2-7; 7 bases fit TRBD2. Germline V CDR1 and CDR2: SGHTA, FQGNSA. V dropped 5 bases and J dropped 3; count of bases not matched to a gene: 13. The length of the CDR3 is 16 residues. CDR3: CASSQTGGSENYEQYF. CDR3 bases: TGTGCCAGCAGCCAAACGGGGGGATCCGAAAACTACGAGCAGTACTTC.